This entry lists 18 T cell receptor beta chains sequenced from one sample in a study of blood T cell repertoires in COVID-19. Data came from immunoSEQ multiplex PCR; TCRdb stores just in-frame clones and leaves some out. The table shows approximately 270,000 clones, with 70% to 90% occurring only once. Sequenced: peripheral blood. The receptors come from a man aged 18 to 35 with active or convalescent COVID-19.

V usage is TRBV5-1 and J usage is TRBJ1-4; D gene unclear. The V end was cut by 4 bases, the J end by 7 bases, with 14 bases between. Germline CDR1 and CDR2: SGHRS and YFSETQ. The CDR3 runs 14 residues. For the CDR3, the DNA is TGCGCCAGCAGCCTGACGGATGCGGGTGAAAAACTGTTTTTT. Translated: CASSLTDAGEKLFF.

The genes are TRBV13 and TRBJ1-2; possibly TRBD1 for D (6 bases). From germline, CDR1 is PRHDT and CDR2 FYEKMQ (reference sequence). V lost 1 base to trimming and J lost 8 bases, with 11 bases between them. The CDR3 contains 13 residues. CDR3 coding DNA: TGTGCCAGCAGCTTAGAACAGGGTGGCGGCTACACCTTC. It is translated as CASSLEQGGGYTF.

The chain is built from TRBV28 and TRBJ1-2; the match to TRBD1 covers 9 bases. The CDR3 has 12 amino acids. In germline, CDR1 is MDHEN, CDR2 SYDVKM. Unmatched junction bases numbered 6, after V lost 5 bases and J lost 11 bases. In nucleotides, the CDR3 is TGTGCCAGCAGTCTCGGACAGGGGAGGTACACCTTC. This encodes CASSLGQGRYTF.

The chain recombines TRBV9 with TRBJ2-7; D is possibly TRBD1 (6 bases). Trimming cost V 3 bases and J 3 bases, with 16 bases left between them. The germline CDR1 and CDR2 sequences are SGDLS and YYNGEE. The CDR3 is 15 residues long. The CDR3 protein is CASSATPQGHYEQYF. Written as DNA, the CDR3 is TGTGCCAGCAGCGCGACCCCACAGGGCCACTACGAGCAGTACTTC.

This sequence joins TRBV19 and TRBJ2-7; possible D gene TRBD1, 6 bases. Per the germline V gene, CDR1 is LNHDA and CDR2 is SQIVND (reference sequence). The V end lost 5 bases, the J end lost 3 bases, and 11 bases lay between the germline ends. The CDR3 totals 13 residues. The CDR3 coding sequence is TGTGCCAGTAGTGACAGGCCCTACTACGAGCAGTACTTC. Translation gives CASSDRPYYEQYF.

This sequence joins TRBV6-5 and TRBJ1-5; D call uncertain. The germline CDR1 and CDR2 sequences are MNHEY and SVGAGI. The CDR3 totals 15 residues. The ends were cut back, 2 bases at V and 0 bases at J, with 8 bases in the middle. CDR3 region: CASSYVFGSNQPQHF. The CDR3 bases are TGTGCCAGCAGTTACGTCTTCGGTAGCAATCAGCCCCAGCATTTT.

The J gene is TRBJ2-1, the V gene TRBV7-8; TRBD2 aligns across 16 bases. The J segment lost 11 bases and the V segment lost 4 bases, leaving 5 bases of the junction unmatched. The CDR3 extends over 15 amino acids. Germline V CDR1 and CDR2: SGHVS, FQNEAQ. CDR3 in amino acids: CASSSGTSGREKQFF. The CDR3 DNA is TGTGCCAGCAGCTCGGGGACTAGCGGGAGGGAGAAGCAGTTCTTC. The full variable domain, rest sourced from reference TRBV7-8 and TRBJ2-1, is GAGVSQSPRYKVAKRGQDVALRCDPISGHVSLFWYQQALGQGPEFLTYFQNEAQLDKSGLPSDRFFAERPEGSVSTLKIQRTQQEDSAVYLCASSSGTSGREKQFFGPGTRLTVL.

The chain combines TRBV27 with TRBJ1-4, with a possible D match to TRBD1 (5 bases). Germline V gene data show CDR1 as MNHEY and CDR2 as SMNVEV (reference sequence). The ends were cut back, 4 bases at V and 8 bases at J, with 11 bases in the middle. This CDR3 has 13 residues. For the CDR3, the DNA is TGTGCCAGCAGTTCGCCAGGGTACGAAAAACTGTTTTTT. Translation gives CASSSPGYEKLFF.

The chain uses TRBV6-4 and TRBJ1-1; D not resolved. CDR3 length equals 13 residues. V lost 4 bases and J 5 bases, leaving 11 bases between the germline ends. CDR1 is MRHNA, CDR2 SNTAGT, per germline. The CDR3 bases are TGTGCCAGCAGTGTTGGAACGGGGACTGAAGCTTTCTTT. Protein: CASSVGTGTEAFF.

The J gene is TRBJ2-7, the V gene TRBV29-1, with D possibly being TRBD1 (5 bases). This CDR3 has 15 amino acids. V shed 3 bases and J shed 0 bases, with 15 bases lying between them. In germline, CDR1 is SQVTM, CDR2 ANQGSEA. CDR3 bases: TGCAGCGTTGAGGCTACAGGTTCAAGCTCCTACGAGCAGTACTTC. It encodes CSVEATGSSSYEQYF.

The chain recombines TRBV6-6 with TRBJ2-5, with TRBD1 matching 9 bases. The CDR3 sequence is 18 residues long. The V gene end was trimmed by 5 bases and the J gene end by 2 bases; junction bases not matched to a gene: 15. Germline assignment: CDR1 MNHNY and CDR2 SVGAGI (reference sequence). The CDR3 loop reads CASSPTGGGYHGQETQYF. The CDR3 nucleotides are TGTGCCAGCAGTCCGACAGGGGGAGGATACCACGGGCAAGAGACCCAGTACTTC.

For the CDR3, the DNA is TGTGCCTGGAGTGTACGAGGTGGCTACACCTTC. It specifies CAWSVRGGYTF. The V and J genes are TRBV30 and TRBJ1-2; D gene unclear. The CDR3 contains 11 residues. Trimming shortened V by 0 bases and J by 7 bases, and 6 bases separated the two germline ends. Germline CDR1 GTSNPN, CDR2 SVGIG (reference sequence). Together with reference TRBV30 and TRBJ1-2, the CDR3 gives the full variable domain: SQTIHQWPATLVQPVGSPLSLECTVEGTSNPNLYWYRQAAGRGLQLLFYSVGIGQISSEVPQNLSASRPQDRQFILSSKKLLLSDSGFYLCAWSVRGGYTFGSGTRLTVV.

This chain joins TRBV2 and TRBJ2-7, with 9 bases fitting TRBD2. With V trimmed by 7 bases and J by 2 bases, 6 bases remained unmatched. There are 14 residues in the CDR3. CDR1 is SNHLY, CDR2 FYNNEI, per germline. In DNA, the CDR3 is TGTGCCAGCACGGTGCGGGAGGGTCCCTACGAGCAGTACTTC. Translating it yields CASTVREGPYEQYF.

The chain carries TRBV6-2 or TRBV6-3 and TRBJ1-1; possible D gene TRBD1, 5 bases. V lost 2 bases and J 4 bases, leaving 17 bases between the germline ends. CDR1 and CDR2 from the germline V gene are MNHEY and SVGEGT. CDR3 size: 16 residues. CDR3 sequence reads: CASSYDRGEARTEAFF. The DNA of the CDR3 is TGTGCCAGCAGTTACGACCGGGGGGAGGCCCGCACTGAAGCTTTCTTT.

The V gene is TRBV19, the J gene TRBJ1-2, with D unresolved. Trimming removed 11 bases at V and 8 bases at J, with 15 bases between. Germline CDR1 and CDR2: LNHDA and SQIVND (reference sequence). CDR3 length equals 11 residues. This CDR3 reads CALYSGWGYTF. The CDR3 DNA is TGTGCCCTATACAGTGGTTGGGGCTACACCTTC.

The chain employs TRBV6-1 and TRBJ1-2; D call uncertain. The CDR3 loop spans 12 amino acids. The V gene lost 2 bases and the J gene lost 4 bases, with 5 bases spanning the gap. Germline V CDR1 and CDR2: MNHNS, SASEGT. The CDR3 spells CASSERGYGYTF. The CDR3 nucleotides read TGTGCCAGCAGTGAAAGAGGCTATGGCTACACCTTC.

This chain uses TRBV24-1 with TRBJ2-1; D might be TRBD2 (6 bases). V was shortened by 3 bases and J by 9 bases, with 20 bases between the two germline ends. Germline CDR1 KGHDR, CDR2 SFDVKD. The CDR3 is made up of 16 amino acids. The CDR3 reads CATSDHRAPTGGEQFF. In DNA, the CDR3 is TGTGCCACCAGTGATCATAGGGCGCCAACCGGGGGTGAGCAGTTCTTC.

DNA for the CDR3: TGCGCCAGCACCCTCACCGGGACAACTACTGGAAACACCATATATTTT. It encodes CASTLTGTTTGNTIYF. The V gene is TRBV5-1, the J gene TRBJ1-3, with a possible D match to TRBD1 (6 bases). The CDR3 has 16 residues. The V gene lost 6 bases and the J gene lost 2 bases, with 18 bases spanning the gap. Germline values: CDR1 SGHRS, CDR2 YFSETQ.